These T cell receptor beta chains were read from a single sample in a study of T cell repertoires in cytomegalovirus infection. MiXCR was run by TCRdb on the reads, yielding one entry per CDR3 protein. Among approximately 500,000 distinct CDR3 sequences listed, roughly a third were seen once. Antigen specificity for these receptors is unknown. This material consisted of cultured PBMCs, taken from culture after CMV antigen stimulation. The source is a human donor in good health (CMV status not recorded). Some clones in this sample may be carry-over from other donors' samples. The CDR3 runs from the conserved cysteine through the conserved F or W. The order of the fields is D gene, V gene, J gene, clone size, CDR3 DNA, CDR3 protein. The D gene is left open where the match is weak. Rows may omit the clone size; those that give it use once, few, many or a size class.

D: .
V: TRBV6-2/TRBV6-3
J: TRBJ2-2
size: .
DNA: TGTGCCAGCAGTGAGGATAGGGTAGACACCGGGGAGCTGTTTTTT
CDR3: CASSEDRVDTGELFF

D: .
V: TRBV29-1
J: TRBJ1-2
size: few
DNA: TGCAGCGTTGCTACAGGGCTAGGCTACACCTTC
CDR3: CSVATGLGYTF

D: TRBD2
V: TRBV6-1
J: TRBJ2-2
size: few
DNA: TGTGCCAGCAGTGTGCCGATCGGGGGGAACGGGGAGCTGTTTTTT
CDR3: CASSVPIGGNGELFF

D: .
V: TRBV7-2
J: TRBJ1-4
size: .
DNA: TGTGCCAGCAGCTCCCCGTCCGACAGGACCTCTTTTTTT
CDR3: CASSSPSDRTSFF

D: .
V: TRBV9
J: TRBJ2-1
size: .
DNA: TGTGCCAGCAGCGAGGTCCTGTTCGGGGAGCAGTTCTTC
CDR3: CASSEVLFGEQFF

D: TRBD2
V: TRBV7-6
J: TRBJ2-5
size: once
DNA: TGTGCCAGCAGCCCCCTGACTAGCGAAGAGACCCAGTACTTC
CDR3: CASSPLTSEETQYF

D: .
V: TRBV7-2
J: TRBJ2-5
size: many
DNA: TGTGCCAGCAGCCGGGACCGGCTGGAGACCCAGTACTTC
CDR3: CASSRDRLETQYF

D: .
V: TRBV6-6
J: TRBJ2-3
size: .
DNA: TGTGCCAGCAGTGAGCCCCCTGCGGGGGCCACAGATACGCAGTATTTT
CDR3: CASSEPPAGATDTQYF

D: .
V: TRBV20-1
J: TRBJ2-7
size: .
DNA: TGCAGTGCTAGAGAAGGACCAATTGTCTACGAGCAGTACTTC
CDR3: CSAREGPIVYEQYF

D: .
V: TRBV7-2
J: TRBJ2-7
size: many
DNA: TGTGCCAGCAGCTTAGTTGTGGCAGAAGACGAGCAGTACTTC
CDR3: CASSLVVAEDEQYF

D: TRBD2
V: TRBV6-5
J: TRBJ2-1
size: .
DNA: TGTGCCAGCAGTTCCCTCGGGGCGGGAGACAATGAGCAGTTCTTC
CDR3: CASSSLGAGDNEQFF

D: .
V: TRBV7-6
J: TRBJ2-2
size: few
DNA: TGTGCCACCGGGCGGAAAATGGACAGCTCGAACACCGGGGAGCTGTTTTTT
CDR3: CATGRKMDSSNTGELFF

D: .
V: TRBV19
J: TRBJ1-1
size: few
DNA: TGTGCCAGTAGTATAGAGGCGAGGGGCTTCTTCGTCGTCAGGAACACTGAAGCTTTCTTT
CDR3: CASSIEARGFFVVRNTEAFF

D: .
V: TRBV7-6
J: TRBJ2-5
size: few
DNA: TGTGCCAGCAGCTCCCAGGGGAGGGGCCAAGAGACCCAGTACTTC
CDR3: CASSSQGRGQETQYF

D: .
V: TRBV7-4
J: TRBJ2-1
size: .
DNA: TGTGCCAGCAGCGAGATAGAGGGCCTGAATGAGCAGTTCTTC
CDR3: CASSEIEGLNEQFF

D: TRBD2
V: TRBV18
J: TRBJ2-7
size: few
DNA: TGTGCCAGCTCACCGCGGGGGGAGTCCTACGAGCAGTACTTC
CDR3: CASSPRGESYEQYF

D: .
V: TRBV6-1
J: TRBJ1-5
size: .
DNA: TGTGCCAGCAGCCCCTGGGGACGGAACAATCAGCCCCAGCATTTT
CDR3: CASSPWGRNNQPQHF

D: .
V: TRBV12-3/TRBV12-4
J: TRBJ2-3
size: .
DNA: TGTGCCAGCAGTCCTCGGGGGCCAGCAGATACGCAGTATTTT
CDR3: CASSPRGPADTQYF

D: .
V: TRBV6-5
J: TRBJ2-5
size: .
DNA: TGTGCCAGCAGTTACTTTACGGGGGCGACCCAAGAGACCCAGTACTTC
CDR3: CASSYFTGATQETQYF

D: .
V: TRBV4-1
J: TRBJ2-1
size: .
DNA: TGCGCCAGCAGCCAAGATCTATCGTGGAGAAATGAGCAGTTCTTC
CDR3: CASSQDLSWRNEQFF

D: .
V: TRBV24-1
J: TRBJ2-3
size: .
DNA: TGTGCCACCAGTGATTTCAAGGCGGAAGCGCAGTATTTT
CDR3: CATSDFKAEAQYF

D: TRBD2
V: TRBV7-8
J: TRBJ2-1
size: few
DNA: TGTGCCAGCAGCCCTGGTAGCGGGAGGAGCTCCTACAATGAGCAGTTCTTC
CDR3: CASSPGSGRSSYNEQFF

D: .
V: TRBV11-2
J: TRBJ2-6
size: .
DNA: TGTGCCAGCAGCTCGGTCCTTAGGGCCAACGTCCTGACTTTC
CDR3: CASSSVLRANVLTF

D: TRBD2
V: TRBV4-1
J: TRBJ2-1
size: .
DNA: TGCGCCAGCAGCCCAGACCTAGCGGTCACCCGAAATGAGCAGTTCTTC
CDR3: CASSPDLAVTRNEQFF

D: .
V: TRBV2
J: TRBJ2-6
size: few
DNA: TGTGCCAGCAGGGTTCGGCCTGGGGCCAACGTCCTGACTTTC
CDR3: CASRVRPGANVLTF

D: .
V: TRBV30
J: TRBJ2-3
size: once
DNA: TGTGCCTGGAGTGTACGGGGGACGCAGTATTTT
CDR3: CAWSVRGTQYF

D: .
V: TRBV19
J: TRBJ2-1
size: few
DNA: TGTGCCAGTAGTATGATACTAGGGGGAAACAATGAGCAGTTCTTC
CDR3: CASSMILGGNNEQFF

D: .
V: TRBV20-1
J: TRBJ2-1
size: .
DNA: TGCAGTGCTAGAGATCGAACAAAACGTGGTGGGGGAACCTACAATGAGCAGTTCTTC
CDR3: CSARDRTKRGGGTYNEQFF

D: .
V: TRBV6-2/TRBV6-3
J: TRBJ2-5
size: .
DNA: TGTGCCAGCTCAGGGAGGTTCCAGTACTTC
CDR3: CASSGRFQYF

D: TRBD2
V: TRBV7-2
J: TRBJ2-3
size: .
DNA: TGTGCCAGCAGCTTCACGCCTCTATTTAGCGGGAGGGCGAGTCTCACAGATACGCAGTATTTT
CDR3: CASSFTPLFSGRASLTDTQYF

D: .
V: TRBV7-2
J: TRBJ1-5
size: .
DNA: TGTGCCAGCAGCCCGCAACGGGCTAATCAGCCCCAGCATTTT
CDR3: CASSPQRANQPQHF

D: TRBD1
V: TRBV6-6
J: TRBJ2-7
size: .
DNA: TGTGCCAGCAGTTACTCCGTTCGTAAGGGGGCCTCCTACGAGCAGTACTTC
CDR3: CASSYSVRKGASYEQYF

D: .
V: TRBV7-6
J: TRBJ2-1
size: .
DNA: TGTGCCAGCAGCGCCCCAACGTCCATAAATGAGCAGTTCTTC
CDR3: CASSAPTSINEQFF

D: .
V: TRBV7-4
J: TRBJ2-1
size: .
DNA: TGTGCCAGCAGCTCCTTCAGCCAGGACAATGAGCAGTTCTTC
CDR3: CASSSFSQDNEQFF

D: TRBD2
V: TRBV6-2/TRBV6-3
J: TRBJ2-1
size: .
DNA: TGTGCCAGCAGCTCACTAGCGGGAGGGCCAAGGAGCTCCTACAATGAGCAGTTCTTC
CDR3: CASSSLAGGPRSSYNEQFF

D: .
V: TRBV11-2
J: TRBJ2-1
size: .
DNA: TGTGCCAGCAGGCCGACGGGCGCCCACTACAATGAGCAGTTCTTC
CDR3: CASRPTGAHYNEQFF

D: TRBD1
V: TRBV11-2
J: TRBJ2-7
size: .
DNA: TGTGCCAGCAGCGCTAGGGACAGAGGATACGAGCAGTACTTC
CDR3: CASSARDRGYEQYF

D: .
V: TRBV7-2
J: TRBJ2-4
size: .
DNA: TGTGCCAGCAGTTTCTCTTGGACCCCGGGCGCCAAAAACATTCAGTACTTC
CDR3: CASSFSWTPGAKNIQYF

D: .
V: TRBV28
J: TRBJ1-2
size: .
DNA: TGTGCCAGCAGTTTAAGTAGGAACTATGGCTACACCTTC
CDR3: CASSLSRNYGYTF

D: .
V: TRBV19
J: TRBJ2-7
size: .
DNA: TGTGCCAGTAGTGCGGAATACTCCTACGAGCAGTACTTC
CDR3: CASSAEYSYEQYF

D: .
V: TRBV11-2
J: TRBJ2-5
size: .
DNA: TGTGCCAGCAGCAAAGCCAAACCGGGACTTCTGGAGACCCAGTACTTC
CDR3: CASSKAKPGLLETQYF

D: TRBD1
V: TRBV12-3/TRBV12-4
J: TRBJ2-2
size: .
DNA: TGTGCCAGCAGTCTCCAAGTGGGCTCGGACAGGGACTTCGGGGAGCTGTTTTTT
CDR3: CASSLQVGSDRDFGELFF

D: TRBD2
V: TRBV10-3
J: TRBJ2-5
size: few
DNA: TGTGCCATCAGTCTAGCGGGAGTAGGAGAGACCCAGTACTTC
CDR3: CAISLAGVGETQYF

D: TRBD1
V: TRBV28
J: TRBJ1-5
size: .
DNA: TGTGCCAGCAGTCACAGGGGGAGTCAGCCCCAGCATTTT
CDR3: CASSHRGSQPQHF

D: .
V: TRBV7-9
J: TRBJ1-1
size: .
DNA: TGTGCCAGCAGTTGGTCGAACACTGAAGCTTTCTTT
CDR3: CASSWSNTEAFF

D: .
V: TRBV6-2/TRBV6-3
J: TRBJ1-5
size: few
DNA: TGTGCCAGCAGAAAGGGTTTAAGTAGCAATCAGCCCCAGCATTTT
CDR3: CASRKGLSSNQPQHF

D: .
V: TRBV6-2/TRBV6-3
J: TRBJ2-1
size: .
DNA: TGTGCCAGCAGTTACTTTCCGAACAATGAGCAGTTCTTC
CDR3: CASSYFPNNEQFF

D: TRBD1
V: TRBV7-3
J: TRBJ1-4
size: .
DNA: TGTGCCAGCAGACGAGGACAGGGGGCGAATGAAAAACTGTTTTTT
CDR3: CASRRGQGANEKLFF

D: TRBD1
V: TRBV7-6
J: TRBJ2-2
size: many
DNA: TGTGCCAGCAGGCTGGCCGGGACAGGGACCACCGGGGAGCTGTTTTTT
CDR3: CASRLAGTGTTGELFF

D: .
V: TRBV12-3/TRBV12-4
J: TRBJ1-4
size: few
DNA: TGTGCCAGCAGAAGGACAGAAGAAAAACTGTTTTTT
CDR3: CASRRTEEKLFF

D: .
V: TRBV6-1
J: TRBJ1-5
size: .
DNA: TGTGCCAGCAGTAAGGACAGCGCCCAGCCCCAGCATTTT
CDR3: CASSKDSAQPQHF